Described below is a single T cell receptor beta chain sequence and its context. What antigen it recognizes has not been identified. Base qualities were left out, and no much larger clone turns up one base away. TCR repertoires of sorted CD4+ and CD8+ blood T cells from severe aplastic anemia patients and healthy subjects were deep-sequenced in the study. Ficoll-Paque density gradient centrifugation was used to isolate peripheral blood mononuclear cells. Before DNA was extracted, CD4+ and CD8+ T cells were sorted using either FACS or magnetic beads. From a lookup of the germline V gene, CDR1 and CDR2 are SGHTA and FQGTGA. Trimming takes 2 bases from V and 9 bases from J, and the germline ends sit 8 bases apart. From cysteine to phenylalanine, the CDR3 is 12 amino acids long. Only the CDR3 DNA stays, 36 bases, in frame from base 1. Genomic DNA was used as template for profiling of TCR beta VDJ combinations and CDR3 sequences. An Illumina HiSeq 2000 was used for TCR repertoire sequencing. Per the original workflow: TRBV/TRBJ rearrangement plots, CDR3 size and DJ length profiles, and Simpson's diversity index were used to assess repertoires. The most abundant DNA sequence in the deep sequencing data was defined as the immunodominant clone. CDR3 amino acid sequences were screened for sharing across subjects and compared with published repertoires and the VDJdb database. TCRdb applied fastp at Q25 and MiXCR to the public reads, then kept only in-frame beta chains. Each entry is one CDR3 protein sequence, shown with its most common DNA and genes. The V and J calls were not made by the authors but by TCRdb's processing. A total of roughly 51,000 distinct CDR3 sequences appear in this sample, roughly 69% of them only once. The ten largest clones take up 30% to 40% of the sample.

The data are from a study of CD8+CD57+ T cells in acquired aplastic anemia (dated by TCRdb to 2016 to 2019). General notes on the study: Extracted DNA from sorted CD4+ and CD8+ cells averaged around 3.5 ug, ranging from roughly 0.17 to 30 ug. Mean read counts for healthy donor samples were roughly 10 million for CD4+ cells and 11.0 million for CD8+ cells.

The paper's findings and limits, for the study overall: No significant difference in CD8+ Simpson's diversity was found between patients and healthy controls (P=0.060). Nearly 30 CD8+ CDR3 sequences were found in both patients and controls but appeared to be highly expressed in patients and within the immunodominant clones of the patients.

The V gene is TRBV7-3 and the J gene is TRBJ2-1, with no confident D gene call. The receptor's source is a human donor in good health, serving as a control. Sequenced sample: sorted CD4+, CD8+, or CD8+CD57+ T cells (not recorded which) from PBMCs. The encoded CDR3 is CASSLALGEQFF. The nucleotide sequence reads TGTGCCAGCAGCTTAGCGTTGGGTGAGCAGTTCTTC.